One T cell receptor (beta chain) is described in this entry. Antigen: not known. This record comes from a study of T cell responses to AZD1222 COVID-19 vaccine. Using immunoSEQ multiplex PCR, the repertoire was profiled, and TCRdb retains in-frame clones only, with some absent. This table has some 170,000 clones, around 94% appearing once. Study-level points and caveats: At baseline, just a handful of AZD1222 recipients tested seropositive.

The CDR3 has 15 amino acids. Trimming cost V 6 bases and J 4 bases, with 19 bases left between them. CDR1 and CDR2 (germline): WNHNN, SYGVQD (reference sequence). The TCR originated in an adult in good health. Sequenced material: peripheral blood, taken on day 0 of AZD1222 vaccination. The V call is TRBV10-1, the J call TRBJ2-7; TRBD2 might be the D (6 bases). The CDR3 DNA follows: TGCGCCAGCAGCGAGGGAGGAGGAGCAAAGTACGAGCAGTACTTC. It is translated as CASSEGGGAKYEQYF.